The source of this TCR beta chain is a study of T-cell reconstitution after alpha-beta-depleted transplantation in children. Note on this clonotype: Its antigen is as yet unknown.

General study results and limits: One year post-transplant, T-cell counts and diversity were largely derived from T cells produced anew.

The CDR3 spans 20 residues. Germline assignment: CDR1 SGHAT and CDR2 FQDESV (reference sequence). The J segment lost 0 bases and the V segment lost 2 bases, leaving 15 bases of the junction unmatched. Construction of the TCRbeta library involved unique molecular identifiers. TCRdb reprocessed the PCR reads with MiXCR, giving one entry per CDR3 protein. Among about 600,000 distinct CDR3 sequences, roughly 13% were seen once, and the ten largest hold 2.2%. The TCR sequence derives from a male patient younger than 18 who had a stem cell transplant for acute myeloid leukemia, so the T cells may come from the graft donor. The V and J genes are TRBV11-1 and TRBJ2-2; 7 bases align to TRBD2. Specimen: PBMCs, mostly from graft donor cells, collected 360 days after TCRalphabeta/CD19-depleted stem cell transplant. CDR3 DNA: TGTGCCAGCAGCTTATATTCCCCCGGGGTAGCGGGCGCGAACACCGGGGAGCTGTTTTTT. Amino acid sequence: CASSLYSPGVAGANTGELFF.